Listed here are 13 T cell receptor beta chains from one sample, sequenced in a study of control samples from healthy donors and cancer patients. Sequencing used immunoSEQ multiplex PCR; TCRdb keeps in-frame clones, though not all of them. Of 90,000 to 150,000 clones listed, 88% are singletons. The sample comprised blood. These TCRs come from a man aged 40-50 years in good health.

This chain joins TRBV18 and TRBJ1-2, with a weak D call TRBD1 (5 bases). The CDR3 is 15 amino acids. Trimming pared 5 bases from V and 8 bases from J, leaving 21 bases between. CDR1 KGHSH and CDR2 LQKENI come from the germline V gene. Here the CDR3 DNA reads TGTGCCAGCTCAGACCGGGACGGCCGTTTCTTGGGCTACACCTTC. Its translation: CASSDRDGRFLGYTF.

This chain uses TRBV6-5 with TRBJ2-1, with TRBD1 as a possible D gene (5 bases). The CDR3 totals 13 residues. CDR1 and CDR2 from the germline V gene are MNHEY and SVGAGI. V lost 6 bases and J 8 bases, leaving 14 bases between the germline ends. The CDR3 DNA sequence: TGTGCCAGCAGGATACGACAGCGCGATGAGCAGTTCTTC. Residues: CASRIRQRDEQFF.

The V gene is TRBV12-5, the J gene TRBJ1-1; D possibly corresponds to TRBD1 (5 bases). V lost 7 bases and J 1 base, leaving 13 bases between the germline ends. Germline V gene lookup returns CDR1 LGHNT and CDR2 FRNRAP. CDR3 length: 14 residues. CDR3 loop: CASAKDSKNTEAFF. The DNA of the CDR3 is TGTGCTAGTGCCAAAGACAGCAAGAACACTGAAGCTTTCTTT.

The rearrangement joins TRBV24-1 to TRBJ1-2; the match to TRBD1 covers 7 bases. V lost 2 bases to trimming and J lost 0 bases; unmatched junction nucleotides: 11. CDR3 length: 18 residues. From germline, CDR1 is KGHDR and CDR2 SFDVKD. This chain's CDR3 is CATSDSGRQGPANYGYTF. The CDR3 DNA follows: TGTGCCACCAGTGATTCCGGGCGACAGGGCCCAGCTAACTATGGCTACACCTTC.

In this sample, this clone turned up once. The chain uses TRBV2 and TRBJ1-4; a possible D gene is TRBD1 (6 bases). The CDR3 runs to 13 residues. Trimming left V 5 bases short and J 8 bases short, with 12 bases between. In germline, CDR1 is SNHLY, CDR2 FYNNEI. DNA of the CDR3: TGTGCCAGCAGTCGGGCAGGGGAAGAAAAACTGTTTTTT. The encoded protein is CASSRAGEEKLFF.

V is TRBV7-8 and J is TRBJ1-6, with a weak D call TRBD1 (6 bases). The CDR3 is made up of 16 amino acids. Germline CDR1 and CDR2: SGHVS and FQNEAQ. V was cut by 1 base and J by 9 bases, with 16 bases left in between. CDR3 sequence (DNA): TGTGCCAGCAGCTTAGTTACAGGGCAGGGAATTTCACCCCTCCACTTT. This codes for CASSLVTGQGISPLHF.

The CDR3 loop reads CASSLTGGVNSMNTEAFF. The CDR3 coding sequence is TGTGCCAGCAGCTTAACAGGGGGTGTGAATAGTATGAACACTGAAGCTTTCTTT. V gene TRBV7-9 combines with J gene TRBJ1-1, with 8 bases lining up with TRBD1. CDR1 is SEHNR, CDR2 FQNEAQ, per germline (reference sequence). The CDR3 is 18 amino acids. After removal of 2 bases from V and 0 bases from J, the junction contained 11 bases not matched to a gene.

V gene TRBV18 combines with J gene TRBJ2-5; D is unresolved. V was trimmed by 3 bases and J by 1 base, leaving 12 bases between them. Germline V CDR1 and CDR2: KGHSH, LQKENI. The CDR3 sequence is 15 residues long. The CDR3 spells CASSPFSRGQETQYF. The CDR3 DNA follows: TGTGCCAGCTCACCTTTCTCACGAGGCCAAGAGACCCAGTACTTC.

The chain is built from TRBV6-5 and TRBJ2-1, with 9 positions matching TRBD1. The CDR3 runs to 16 residues. CDR1 and CDR2 from the germline V gene are MNHEY and SVGAGI. The trim removed 2 bases at V and 5 bases at J, leaving 7 bases unmatched. CDR3 in DNA: TGTGCCAGCAGTTACCGTGGGACAGGGTTGAACAATGAGCAGTTCTTC. This sequence encodes CASSYRGTGLNNEQFF.

CDR3 region: CASSPRPADEQFF. For the CDR3, the DNA is TGTGCCAGCTCACCGCGGCCTGCTGATGAGCAGTTCTTC. V gene TRBV18 combines with J gene TRBJ2-1; D is undetermined. V lost 3 bases to trimming and J lost 8 bases, with 11 bases between them. This CDR3 has 13 amino acids. From germline, CDR1 is KGHSH and CDR2 LQKENI. Filled out from reference TRBV18 and TRBJ2-1, the complete variable domain reads NAGVMQNPRHLVRRRGQEARLRCSPMKGHSHVYWYRQLPEEGLKFMVYLQKENIIDESGMPKERFSAEFPKEGPSILRIQQVVRGDSAAYFCASSPRPADEQFFGPGTRLTVL.

This chain uses TRBV5-1 with TRBJ2-7; TRBD1 aligns across 10 bases. The CDR3 runs to 15 residues. Per the germline V gene, CDR1 is SGHRS and CDR2 is YFSETQ. The V gene end was trimmed by 6 bases and the J gene end by 5 bases; junction bases not matched to a gene: 11. In DNA, the CDR3 is TGCGCCAGCACCTTCGGGGACAGGGGCGGCGACGAGCAGTACTTC. It codes for CASTFGDRGGDEQYF.

The table lists this clone with a few counts. The chain has TRBV3-1 (or the pseudogene TRBV3-2) and TRBJ2-5, with a possible D match to TRBD2 (6 bases). The CDR3 length is 13 residues. Looked up from germline, CDR1 is LGHDT and CDR2 is YNNKEL (reference sequence). The V gene lost 5 bases and the J gene lost 2 bases, with 9 bases spanning the gap. The CDR3 reads CASSGDSQETQYF. The CDR3 nucleotides are TGTGCCAGCAGCGGGGACTCTCAAGAGACCCAGTACTTC.

This chain links TRBV7-2 with TRBJ2-1, with 9 bases fitting TRBD2. The CDR3 has 14 residues. The V gene's germline CDR1 is SGHTA and CDR2 FQGNSA. Trimming removed 5 bases from V and 10 bases from J; junction bases left unmatched: 9. CDR3 amino acids: CASSLGLAFREQFF. The CDR3 DNA sequence: TGTGCCAGCAGCCTAGGACTAGCGTTCAGAGAGCAGTTCTTC.